These 16 T cell receptor beta chains originate from one sample sequenced in a study of neoadjuvant nivolumab and ipilimumab in lung cancer. TCRdb keeps only in-frame clones here, not all; method: immunoSEQ multiplex PCR. The sample holds 18,000 or so clones, roughly 80% seen once. The starting material was tumor tissue, obtained after neoadjuvant nivolumab, alone or with ipilimumab, at or shortly before surgery. These receptors were taken from an adult with non-small cell lung cancer.

The chain combines TRBV2 with TRBJ2-1; the match to TRBD1 covers 10 bases. The CDR3 is 15 amino acids. Per the germline V gene, CDR1 is SNHLY and CDR2 is FYNNEI. Trimming at V came to 6 bases and at J to 8 bases, leaving 10 bases not matched to a gene. For the CDR3, the DNA is TGTGCCAGCAGCAGACTCGGACAGGGGGAGGATGAGCAGTTCTTC. Translated: CASSRLGQGEDEQFF.

The chain employs TRBV6-5 and TRBJ1-2; maybe TRBD1 (5 bases). The germline V and J ends were trimmed by 6 bases and 2 bases, with 10 bases remaining between them. The CDR3 sequence is 13 residues long. CDR1 and CDR2 (germline): MNHEY, SVGAGI. The CDR3 reads CASRNEGNYGYTF. DNA for the CDR3: TGTGCCAGCAGGAACGAGGGGAACTATGGCTACACCTTC.

V and J are TRBV28 and TRBJ1-5, with D perhaps matching TRBD1 (5 bases). V was shortened by 1 base and J by 4 bases, with 14 bases between the two germline ends. Germline V gives CDR1 MDHEN, CDR2 SYDVKM. CDR3 size: 16 residues. Here the CDR3 DNA reads TGTGCCAGCAGTTTATCCCGGGGACCGAGTAATCAGCCCCAGCATTTT. Amino acids: CASSLSRGPSNQPQHF.

This clone has a handful of counts. The chain is built from TRBV5-6 and TRBJ1-4; TRBD1 is a possible D gene (5 bases). V was clipped by 1 base and J by 8 bases, with 12 bases between them. The CDR3 loop spans 14 amino acids. From germline, CDR1 is SGHDT and CDR2 YYEEEE. CDR3 coding DNA: TGTGCCAGCAGCTTGACGCCAGGGCGGGAAAAACTGTTTTTT. It specifies CASSLTPGREKLFF.

The chain couples TRBV6-5 to TRBJ1-5, with TRBD1 as a possible D gene (6 bases). Trimming removed 6 bases from V and 9 bases from J, with 18 bases in between. This CDR3 comprises 14 residues. In germline, CDR1 is MNHEY, CDR2 SVGAGI. The CDR3 reads CASSSTGILGPQHF. The CDR3 bases are TGTGCCAGCAGCTCAACAGGGATCCTTGGGCCCCAGCATTTT.

This clone was found a few times. This chain joins TRBV28 and TRBJ2-5; perhaps TRBD1 as D (6 bases). The CDR3 spans 15 residues. The V end lost 5 bases, the J end lost 4 bases, and 17 bases lay between the germline ends. Germline CDR1 and CDR2: MDHEN and SYDVKM. CDR3 amino acids: CASSPHRVRRETQYF. The CDR3 coding sequence is TGTGCCAGCAGTCCCCACAGGGTCCGACGAGAGACCCAGTACTTC.

The chain has TRBV5-4 and TRBJ2-3; 9 bases map to TRBD1. CDR1 and CDR2 from the germline V gene are SGHNT and YYREEE (reference sequence). J was trimmed by 3 bases and V by 1 base; bases with no gene match: 6. The CDR3 length is 16 residues. The CDR3 loop is CASSLSIGQGTDTQYF. CDR3 sequence (DNA): TGTGCCAGCAGCTTGTCCATCGGACAGGGGACAGATACGCAGTATTTT.

This sequence joins TRBV5-4 and TRBJ2-3, with TRBD1 matching 7 bases. Per germline, CDR1 SGHNT and CDR2 YYREEE (reference sequence). The CDR3 has 15 residues. With 2 bases clipped from V and 6 bases from J, the junction kept 9 bases outside the gene matches. CDR3 sequence: CASSLPDRLTDTQYF. CDR3 bases: TGTGCCAGCAGCTTACCGGACAGGCTAACGGATACGCAGTATTTT.

This sequence joins TRBV7-9 and TRBJ1-1; D gene ambiguous. From germline, CDR1 is SEHNR and CDR2 FQNEAQ (reference sequence). The CDR3 is 14 residues long. Deletions cut 5 bases from V and 0 bases from J, with 10 bases between. Here the CDR3 DNA reads TGTGCCAGCAGCCCTGGACGGATGAACACTGAAGCTTTCTTT. Protein sequence: CASSPGRMNTEAFF.

This clone was counted between two and nine times. A much larger clone sits a single nucleotide away, making a read error possible. Other DNA sequences of this sample code for an identical CDR3. The chain joins TRBV5-1 to TRBJ2-2; D perhaps matches TRBD1 (6 bases). CDR1 is SGHRS and CDR2 is YFSETQ in the germline V gene. Deletions cut 0 bases from V and 3 bases from J, with 9 bases between. The CDR3 runs to 15 residues. The CDR3 DNA reads TGCGCCAGCAGCTTGGTACAGGGCGACACCGGGGAGCTGTTTTTT. This translates into CASSLVQGDTGELFF.

The chain recombines TRBV4-3 with TRBJ1-4; no clear D gene. The V end lost 0 bases, the J end lost 2 bases, and 13 bases lay between the germline ends. The V gene's germline CDR1 is LGHNA and CDR2 YSLEER. The CDR3 covers 17 residues. In DNA form, the CDR3 reads TGCGCCAGCAGCCAAGACGGGCAGGTCTCGACTAATGAAAAACTGTTTTTT. Protein product: CASSQDGQVSTNEKLFF.

The rearrangement joins TRBV6-5 to TRBJ2-6; D not resolved. The CDR3 extends over 13 amino acids. The germline V gene has CDR1 MNHEY and CDR2 SVGAGI. V was clipped by 7 bases and J by 2 bases, with 6 bases between them. CDR3 amino acids: CASKVPGANVLTF. The DNA for the CDR3 is TGTGCCAGCAAGGTCCCTGGGGCCAACGTCCTGACTTTC.

The V call is TRBV9, the J call TRBJ2-6, with 7 bases that match TRBD2. Germline V gene data show CDR1 as SGDLS and CDR2 as YYNGEE. V gave up 3 bases and J gave up 5 bases; unmatched junction bases: 5. The CDR3 is 15 residues long. The CDR3 coding sequence is TGTGCCAGCAGCGAGGGAGGGGCTAGGGCCAACGTCCTGACTTTC. This gives the protein CASSEGGARANVLTF.

The chain has TRBV30 and TRBJ1-6; 7 bases are shared with TRBD1. J gave up 5 bases and V 3 bases, and 4 bases lay outside the gene matches. The CDR3 runs to 14 residues. Germline-derived CDR1 and CDR2 are GTSNPN and SVGIG (reference sequence). CDR3 residues: CAWRSDRNNSPLHF. CDR3 DNA: TGTGCCTGGAGGTCGGACAGGAATAATTCACCCCTCCACTTT.

This chain joins TRBV14 and TRBJ2-7; weak D call: TRBD2 (6 bases). Germline lookup yields CDR1 SGHDN and CDR2 FVKESK. The V end was cut by 4 bases, the J end by 6 bases, with 13 bases between. This CDR3 spans 13 amino acids. The CDR3 here is CASSLFGGGEQYF. The CDR3 DNA reads as TGTGCCAGCAGCCTCTTTGGGGGAGGCGAGCAGTACTTC.

CDR3 protein: CASSLRGGGRETQYF. In DNA form, the CDR3 reads TGTGCCAGCAGCTTGCGAGGTGGGGGTAGAGAGACCCAGTACTTC. The chain employs TRBV11-2 and TRBJ2-5; D is possibly TRBD1 or TRBD2 (5 bases each). The CDR3 spans 15 residues. Per germline, CDR1 SGHAT and CDR2 FQNNGV. V was pared by 3 bases and J by 4 bases, with 15 bases between.